The 13 T cell receptor beta chains in this list originate from one sample, sequenced in a study of human CD8 memory T cell subsets. Researchers made TCR beta libraries via UMI-labeled 5' RACE. TCRdb reprocessed the 5' RACE reads; each CDR3 protein has one entry and no DNA is given. The sample is made up of thousands of distinct CDR3 sequences, and the top ten hold around a fifth of it. It was CCR7+ PD-1+ TIGIT+ early memory CD8+ T cells with exhausted-like traits that constituted TPEX cells. Sequencing was carried out using CD8+ T cells from PBMCs. All receptors derive from a human donor in good health.

The chain uses TRBV6-2 or TRBV6-3 and TRBJ2-7; without DNA, the TCRdb call of TRBD1 cannot be checked. Germline assignment: CDR1 MNHEY and CDR2 SVGEGT. The CDR3 length is 15 residues. The CDR3 sequence: CASSFSSGTFGEQYF.

The chain joins TRBV10-3 to TRBJ2-5; TCRdb proposes TRBD2, but this gene call is untestable without DNA. The CDR3 spans 14 residues. Germline CDR1 is ENHRY and CDR2 is SYGVKD. The CDR3 reads CATSSGSTGETQYF.

The chain recombines TRBV7-3 with TRBJ2-3. CDR3 size: 12 residues. Germline CDR1 reads SGHTA; CDR2 reads FQGTGA. The CDR3 reads CASSTYGDTQYF.

This chain joins TRBV28 and TRBJ1-5; TCRdb picks TRBD1, but there is no DNA to check that call. The length of the CDR3 is 15 residues. CDR1 is MDHEN and CDR2 is SYDVKM in the germline V gene. The CDR3 here is CASWGEGNSNQPQHF.

V and J are TRBV7-3 and TRBJ1-1; TCRdb lists TRBD1, though no DNA is available to test this call. The CDR3 extends over 18 amino acids. Germline loops: CDR1 SGHTA, CDR2 FQGTGA. Here the CDR3 reads CASSLTPTGTSMNTEAFF.

This clonotype shows up as medium-sized by frequency. The gene calls are TRBV11-3 and TRBJ2-7; TCRdb's D gene call, TRBD1, goes unchecked for lack of DNA. The CDR3 loop spans 14 amino acids. The germline V gene encodes CDR1 SGHNT and CDR2 YENEEA. The CDR3 is CASSLRRTAYEQYF.

This chain joins TRBV12-3 or TRBV12-4 and TRBJ1-2; TCRdb's D call of TRBD1 is untestable without DNA. The CDR3 is 16 amino acids. The CDR3 sequence: CASSFGGAQGFYGYTF.

This clonotype is called medium-sized (0.01 to 0.1%) based on its frequency. CDR3 sequence: CASRPRGGLNTEAFF. V gene TRBV13 combines with J gene TRBJ1-1; without DNA, the TCRdb call of TRBD1 cannot be checked. Germline lookup yields CDR1 PRHDT and CDR2 FYEKMQ (reference sequence). This CDR3 is built from 15 residues.

The J gene is TRBJ1-5, the V gene TRBV5-6. This CDR3 comprises 16 residues. Per the germline V gene, CDR1 is SGHDT and CDR2 is YYEEEE. This CDR3 is CASSLVRDYSNQPQHF.

V gene TRBV19 combines with J gene TRBJ1-1; TCRdb returns TRBD1, unconfirmable since there is no DNA. Germline V CDR1 and CDR2: LNHDA, SQIVND (reference sequence). The CDR3 length is 14 residues. Here the CDR3 reads CASSAGTGLTEAFF. The full variable domain, with the rest looked up from reference TRBV19 and TRBJ1-1, is DGGITQSPKYLFRKEGQNVTLSCEQNLNHDAMYWYRQDPGQGLRLIYYSQIVNDFQKGDIAEGYSVSREKKESFPLTVTSAQKNPTAFYLCASSAGTGLTEAFFGQGTRLTVV.

The chain combines TRBV15 with TRBJ2-3. CDR3 size: 14 residues. Germline V gives CDR1 LNHNV, CDR2 YYDKDF (reference sequence). This CDR3 is CATSRPASTDTQYF.

The chain has TRBV20-1 and TRBJ2-1; TCRdb indicates TRBD2, and absent DNA this call remains unverified. Per the germline V gene, CDR1 is DFQATT and CDR2 is SNEGSKA (reference sequence). This CDR3 is built from 17 residues. The CDR3: CSAPGLAEASSYNEQFF.

Measured by frequency, this clonotype is medium-sized (0.01 to 0.1%). The genes are TRBV4-2 and TRBJ2-1; absent DNA, TCRdb's TRBD2 call cannot be checked. Germline CDR1 LGHNA, CDR2 YNFKEQ. The CDR3 consists of 17 residues. CDR3 loop: CASSPKGGSGISNEQFF.